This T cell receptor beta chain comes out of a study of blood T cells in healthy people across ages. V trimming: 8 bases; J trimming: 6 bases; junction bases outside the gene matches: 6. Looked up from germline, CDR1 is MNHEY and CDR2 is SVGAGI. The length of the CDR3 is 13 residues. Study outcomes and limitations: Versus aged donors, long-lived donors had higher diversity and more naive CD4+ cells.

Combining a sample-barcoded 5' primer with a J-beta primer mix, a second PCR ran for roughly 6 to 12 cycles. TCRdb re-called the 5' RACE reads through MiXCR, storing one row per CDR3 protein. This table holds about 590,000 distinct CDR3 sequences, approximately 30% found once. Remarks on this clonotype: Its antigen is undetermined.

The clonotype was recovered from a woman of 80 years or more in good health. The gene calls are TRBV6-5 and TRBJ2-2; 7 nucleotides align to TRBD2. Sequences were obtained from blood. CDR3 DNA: TGTGCCAGCTGTCGGGGGGAGTCCGGGGAGCTGTTTTTT. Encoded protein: CASCRGESGELFF.